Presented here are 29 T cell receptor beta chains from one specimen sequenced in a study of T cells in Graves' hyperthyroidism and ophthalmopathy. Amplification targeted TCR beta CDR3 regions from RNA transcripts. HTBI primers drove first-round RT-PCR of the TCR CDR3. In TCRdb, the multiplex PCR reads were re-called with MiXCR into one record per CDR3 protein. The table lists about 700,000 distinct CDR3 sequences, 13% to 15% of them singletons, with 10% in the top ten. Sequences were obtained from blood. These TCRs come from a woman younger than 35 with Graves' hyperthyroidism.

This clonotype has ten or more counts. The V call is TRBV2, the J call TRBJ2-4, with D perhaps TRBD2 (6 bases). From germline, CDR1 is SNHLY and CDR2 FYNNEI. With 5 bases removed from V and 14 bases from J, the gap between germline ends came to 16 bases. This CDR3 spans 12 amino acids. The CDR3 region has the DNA TGTGCCAGCAGTCCCCCCCCGGGAGACGAGTACTTC. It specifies CASSPPPGDEYF.

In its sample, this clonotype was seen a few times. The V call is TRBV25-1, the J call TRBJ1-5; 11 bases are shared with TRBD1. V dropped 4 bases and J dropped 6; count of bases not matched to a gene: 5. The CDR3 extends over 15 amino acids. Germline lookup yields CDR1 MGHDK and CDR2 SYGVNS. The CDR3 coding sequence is TGTGCCAGCAGTGGGACAGGGGGCGGGGGTCAGCCCCAGCATTTT. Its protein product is CASSGTGGGGQPQHF. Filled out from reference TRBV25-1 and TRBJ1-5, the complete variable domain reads EADIYQTPRYLVIGTGKKITLECSQTMGHDKMYWYQQDPGMELHLIHYSYGVNSTEKGDLSSESTVSRIRTEHFPLTLESARPSHTSQYLCASSGTGGGGQPQHFGDGTRLSIL.

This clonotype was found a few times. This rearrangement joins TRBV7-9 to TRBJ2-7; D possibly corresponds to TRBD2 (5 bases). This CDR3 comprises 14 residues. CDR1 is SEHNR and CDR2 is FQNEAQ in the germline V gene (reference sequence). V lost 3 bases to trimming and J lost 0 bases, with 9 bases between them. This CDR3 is CASSFEGSSYEQYF. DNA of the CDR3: TGTGCCAGCAGCTTCGAGGGAAGCTCCTACGAGCAGTACTTC.

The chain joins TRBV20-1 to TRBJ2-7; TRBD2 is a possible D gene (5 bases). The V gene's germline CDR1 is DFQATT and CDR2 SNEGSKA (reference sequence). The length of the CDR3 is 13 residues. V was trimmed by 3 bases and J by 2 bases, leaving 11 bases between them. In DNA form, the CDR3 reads TGCAGTGCTAGCCCGGGGTTCACCTACGAGCAGTACTTC. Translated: CSASPGFTYEQYF.

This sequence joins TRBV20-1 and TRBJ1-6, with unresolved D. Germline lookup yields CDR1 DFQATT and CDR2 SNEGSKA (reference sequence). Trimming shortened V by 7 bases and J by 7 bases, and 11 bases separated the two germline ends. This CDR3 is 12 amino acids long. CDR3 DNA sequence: TGCAGTGGGACGTCGACAAATTCACCCCTCCACTTT. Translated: CSGTSTNSPLHF.

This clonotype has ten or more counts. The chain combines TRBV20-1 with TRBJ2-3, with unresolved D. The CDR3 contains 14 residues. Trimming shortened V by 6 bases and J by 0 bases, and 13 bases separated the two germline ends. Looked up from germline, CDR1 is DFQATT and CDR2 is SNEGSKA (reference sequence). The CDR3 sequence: CSAPPRVSTDTQYF. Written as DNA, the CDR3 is TGCAGTGCACCGCCGCGCGTTAGCACAGATACGCAGTATTTT.

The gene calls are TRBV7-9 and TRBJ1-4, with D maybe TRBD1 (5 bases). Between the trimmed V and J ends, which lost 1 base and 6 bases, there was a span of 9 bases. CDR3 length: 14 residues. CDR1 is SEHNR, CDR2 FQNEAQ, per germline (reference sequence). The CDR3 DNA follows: TGTGCCAGCAGCTTAGTTGGACACCATGAAAAACTGTTTTTT. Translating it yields CASSLVGHHEKLFF.

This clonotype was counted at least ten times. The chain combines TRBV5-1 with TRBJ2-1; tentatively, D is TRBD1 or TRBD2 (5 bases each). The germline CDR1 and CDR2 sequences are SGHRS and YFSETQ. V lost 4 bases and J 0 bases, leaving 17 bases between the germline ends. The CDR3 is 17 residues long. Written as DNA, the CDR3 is TGCGCCAGCAGCCCCAACGGGGCCCTGAGCTCCTACAATGAGCAGTTCTTC. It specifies CASSPNGALSSYNEQFF. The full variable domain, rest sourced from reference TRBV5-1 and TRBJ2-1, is KAGVTQTPRYLIKTRGQQVTLSCSPISGHRSVSWYQQTPGQGLQFLFEYFSETQRNKGNFPGRFSGRQFSNSRSEMNVSTLELGDSALYLCASSPNGALSSYNEQFFGPGTRLTVL.

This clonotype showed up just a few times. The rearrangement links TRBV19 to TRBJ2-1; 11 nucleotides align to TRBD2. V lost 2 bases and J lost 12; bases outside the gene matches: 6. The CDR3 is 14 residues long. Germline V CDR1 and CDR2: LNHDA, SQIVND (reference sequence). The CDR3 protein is CASSIRLAGRGQFF. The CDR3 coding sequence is TGTGCCAGTAGTATAAGACTAGCGGGAAGGGGGCAGTTCTTC.

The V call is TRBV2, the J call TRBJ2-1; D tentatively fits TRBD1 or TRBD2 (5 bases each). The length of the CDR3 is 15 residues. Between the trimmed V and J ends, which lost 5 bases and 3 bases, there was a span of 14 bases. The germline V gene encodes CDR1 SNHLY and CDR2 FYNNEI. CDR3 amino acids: CASSYSRDDYNEQFF. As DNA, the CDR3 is TGTGCCAGCAGTTATAGCCGGGACGACTACAATGAGCAGTTCTTC.

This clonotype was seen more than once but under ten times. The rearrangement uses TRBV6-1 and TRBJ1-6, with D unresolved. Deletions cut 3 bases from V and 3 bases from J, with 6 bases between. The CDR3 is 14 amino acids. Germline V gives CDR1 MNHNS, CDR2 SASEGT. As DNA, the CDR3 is TGTGCCAGCAGTGACAGGAGCTATAATTCACCCCTCCACTTT. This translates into CASSDRSYNSPLHF.

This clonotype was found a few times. CDR3 loop: CASSALAREQFF. Here the CDR3 DNA reads TGTGCCAGTAGCGCTCTAGCACGGGAGCAGTTCTTC. The chain links TRBV19 to TRBJ2-1; D might be TRBD2 (5 bases). This CDR3 is 12 amino acids long. Germline V CDR1 and CDR2: LNHDA, SQIVND (reference sequence). V was trimmed by 6 bases and J by 10 bases, leaving 13 bases between them.

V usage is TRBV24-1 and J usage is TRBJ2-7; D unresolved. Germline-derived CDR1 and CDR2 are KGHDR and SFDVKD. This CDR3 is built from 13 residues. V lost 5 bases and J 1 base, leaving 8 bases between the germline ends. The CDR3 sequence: CATSGGVSYEQYF. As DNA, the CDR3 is TGTGCCACCAGTGGTGGCGTTTCCTACGAGCAGTACTTC.

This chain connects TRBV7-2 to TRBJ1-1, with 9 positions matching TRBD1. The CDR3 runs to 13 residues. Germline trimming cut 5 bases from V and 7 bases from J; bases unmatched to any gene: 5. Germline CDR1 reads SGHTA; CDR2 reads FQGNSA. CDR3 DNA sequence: TGTGCCAGCAGCCCCCGGACAGGGGTTGAAGCTTTCTTT. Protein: CASSPRTGVEAFF.

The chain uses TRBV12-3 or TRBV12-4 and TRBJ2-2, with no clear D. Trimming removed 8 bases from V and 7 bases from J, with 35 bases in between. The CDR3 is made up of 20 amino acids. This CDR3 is CASHRPKVGMGPLGVGELFF. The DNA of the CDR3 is TGTGCCAGCCACAGACCCAAGGTGGGAATGGGCCCCCTTGGAGTCGGGGAGCTGTTTTTT.

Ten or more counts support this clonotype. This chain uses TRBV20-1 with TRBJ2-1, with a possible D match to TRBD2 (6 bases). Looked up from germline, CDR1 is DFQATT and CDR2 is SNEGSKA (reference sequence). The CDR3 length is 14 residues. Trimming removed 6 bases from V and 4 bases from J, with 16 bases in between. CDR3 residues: CSARLRGIYNEQFF. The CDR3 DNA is TGCAGTGCCCGCCTCCGCGGGATTTACAATGAGCAGTTCTTC.

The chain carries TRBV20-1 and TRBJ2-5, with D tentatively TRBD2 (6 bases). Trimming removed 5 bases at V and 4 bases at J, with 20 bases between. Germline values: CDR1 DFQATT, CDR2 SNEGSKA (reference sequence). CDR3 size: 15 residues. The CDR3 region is CSAPSTDRRGETQYF. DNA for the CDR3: TGCAGTGCTCCATCGACTGACCGGCGGGGAGAGACCCAGTACTTC.

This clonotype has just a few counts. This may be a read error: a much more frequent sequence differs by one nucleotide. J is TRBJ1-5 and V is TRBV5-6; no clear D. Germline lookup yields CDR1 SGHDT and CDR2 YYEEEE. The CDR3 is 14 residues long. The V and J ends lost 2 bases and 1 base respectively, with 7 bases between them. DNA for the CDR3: TGTGCCAGCAGCTTAATGGGGAGCAATCAGCCCCAGCATTTT. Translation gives CASSLMGSNQPQHF.

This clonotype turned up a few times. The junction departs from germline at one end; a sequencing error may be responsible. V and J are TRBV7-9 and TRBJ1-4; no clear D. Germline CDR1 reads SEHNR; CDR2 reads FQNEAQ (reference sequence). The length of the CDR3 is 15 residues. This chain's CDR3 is CASSLALRANGKLFF. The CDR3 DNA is TGTGCCAGCAGCTTAGCCCTCCGAGCTAATGGAAAACTGTTTTTT.

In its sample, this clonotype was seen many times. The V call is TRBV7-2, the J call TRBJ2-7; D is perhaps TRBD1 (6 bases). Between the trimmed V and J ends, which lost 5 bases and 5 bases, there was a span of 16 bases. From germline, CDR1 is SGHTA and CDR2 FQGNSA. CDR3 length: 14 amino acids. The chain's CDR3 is CASSTRQGWHEQYF. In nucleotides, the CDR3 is TGTGCCAGCAGCACACGCCAGGGGTGGCACGAGCAGTACTTC.

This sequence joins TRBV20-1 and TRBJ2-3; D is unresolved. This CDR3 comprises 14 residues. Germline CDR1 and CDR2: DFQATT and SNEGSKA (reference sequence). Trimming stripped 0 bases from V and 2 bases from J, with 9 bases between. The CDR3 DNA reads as TGCAGTGCTAGAGAACCCCTACACACAGATACGCAGTATTTT. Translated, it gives CSAREPLHTDTQYF.

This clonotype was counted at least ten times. CDR3 residues: CASSQGQGSSYEQYF. CDR3 coding DNA: TGTGCCAGCTCCCAGGGACAGGGCAGCTCCTACGAGCAGTACTTC. The chain uses TRBV18 and TRBJ2-7; 9 bases match TRBD1. CDR3 length equals 15 residues. The V and J ends lost 6 bases and 0 bases, in that order; junction bases with no gene match: 6. The germline gives CDR1 KGHSH, CDR2 LQKENI.

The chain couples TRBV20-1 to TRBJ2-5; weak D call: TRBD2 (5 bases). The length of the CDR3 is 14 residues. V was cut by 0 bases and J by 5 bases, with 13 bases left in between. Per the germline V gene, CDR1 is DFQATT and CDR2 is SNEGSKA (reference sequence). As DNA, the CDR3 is TGCAGTGCTAGAGATCTAGTGGGAGCGGAGACCCAGTACTTC. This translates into CSARDLVGAETQYF.

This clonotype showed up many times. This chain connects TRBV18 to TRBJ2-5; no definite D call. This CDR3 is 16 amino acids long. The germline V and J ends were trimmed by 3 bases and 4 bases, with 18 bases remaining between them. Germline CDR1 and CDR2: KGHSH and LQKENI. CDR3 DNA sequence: TGTGCCAGCTCACCGGTTAGGCAGGCCGGTGGAGAGACCCAGTACTTC. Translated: CASSPVRQAGGETQYF.

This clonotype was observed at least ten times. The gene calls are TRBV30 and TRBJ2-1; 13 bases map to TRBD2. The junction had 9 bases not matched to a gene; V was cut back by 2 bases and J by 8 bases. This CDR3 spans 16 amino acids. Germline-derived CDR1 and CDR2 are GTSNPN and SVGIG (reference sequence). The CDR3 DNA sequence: TGTGCCTGGAGTCCCCAACTAGCGGGAGGGTTTGATGAGCAGTTCTTC. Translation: CAWSPQLAGGFDEQFF.

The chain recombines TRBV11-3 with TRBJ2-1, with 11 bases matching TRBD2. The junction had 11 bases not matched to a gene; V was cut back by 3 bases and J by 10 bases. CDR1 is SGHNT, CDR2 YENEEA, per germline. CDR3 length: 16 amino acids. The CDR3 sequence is CASSFPGTSGQREQFF. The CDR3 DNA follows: TGTGCCAGCAGCTTTCCTGGGACTAGCGGCCAGAGAGAGCAGTTCTTC.

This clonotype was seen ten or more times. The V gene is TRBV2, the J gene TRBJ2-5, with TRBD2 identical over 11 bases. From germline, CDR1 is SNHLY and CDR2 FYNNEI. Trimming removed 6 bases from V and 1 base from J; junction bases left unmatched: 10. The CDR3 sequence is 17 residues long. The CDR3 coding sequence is TGTGCCAGCAGCACCGGGAAACTAGCGGGGGTCCAAGAGACCCAGTACTTC. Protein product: CASSTGKLAGVQETQYF.

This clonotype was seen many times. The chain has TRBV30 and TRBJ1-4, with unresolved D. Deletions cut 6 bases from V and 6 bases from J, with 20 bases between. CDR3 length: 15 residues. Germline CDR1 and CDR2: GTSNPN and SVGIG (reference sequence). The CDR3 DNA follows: TGTGCCTGTCATCTAAGAGACATCCGCCATGAAAAACTGTTTTTT. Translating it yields CACHLRDIRHEKLFF.

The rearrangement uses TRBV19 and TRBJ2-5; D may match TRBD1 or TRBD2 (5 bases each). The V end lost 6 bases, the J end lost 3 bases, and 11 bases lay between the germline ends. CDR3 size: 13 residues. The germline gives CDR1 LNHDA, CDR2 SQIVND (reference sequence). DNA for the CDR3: TGTGCCAGTAGACGGGACCAGAAAGAGACCCAGTACTTC. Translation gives CASRRDQKETQYF.